This TCR beta chain was recorded in a study of cytomegalovirus exposure and HLA in healthy donors. The CDR3 length is 15 residues. CDR1 and CDR2 (germline): MNHEY, SVGAGI. Trimming cost V 0 bases and J 0 bases, with 6 bases left between them. It was with 60 Vbeta and 13 Jbeta primers that the PCR ran. Produced via immunoSEQ multiplex PCR; TCRdb's table is partial and in-frame only. The table includes approximately 200,000 clones, more than 70% detected once. Sequenced material: PBMCs. The chain links TRBV6-5 to TRBJ2-4, with D unclear. This clonotype originated in a boy under 18 in good health and CMV-seronegative. The CDR3 loop reads CASSYSRVAKNIQYF. In nucleotides, the CDR3 is TGTGCCAGCAGTTACTCTCGGGTAGCCAAAAACATTCAGTACTTC.